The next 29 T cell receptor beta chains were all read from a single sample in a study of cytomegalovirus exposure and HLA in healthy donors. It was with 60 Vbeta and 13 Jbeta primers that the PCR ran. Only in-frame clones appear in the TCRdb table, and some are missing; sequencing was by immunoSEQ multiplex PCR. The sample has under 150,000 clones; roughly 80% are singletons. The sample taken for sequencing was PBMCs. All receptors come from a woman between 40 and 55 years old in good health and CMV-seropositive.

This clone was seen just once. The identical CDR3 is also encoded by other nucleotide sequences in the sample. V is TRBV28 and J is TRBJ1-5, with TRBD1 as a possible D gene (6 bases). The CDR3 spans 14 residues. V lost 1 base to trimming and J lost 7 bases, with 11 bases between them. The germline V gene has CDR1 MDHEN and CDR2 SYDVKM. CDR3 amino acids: CASSLLGGHQPQHF. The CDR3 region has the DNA TGTGCCAGCAGTTTATTGGGGGGGCACCAGCCCCAGCATTTT. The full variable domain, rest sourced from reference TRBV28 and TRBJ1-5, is DVKVTQSSRYLVKRTGEKVFLECVQDMDHENMFWYRQDPGLGLRLIYFSYDVKMKEKGDIPEGYSVSREKKERFSLILESASTNQTSMYLCASSLLGGHQPQHFGDGTRLSIL.

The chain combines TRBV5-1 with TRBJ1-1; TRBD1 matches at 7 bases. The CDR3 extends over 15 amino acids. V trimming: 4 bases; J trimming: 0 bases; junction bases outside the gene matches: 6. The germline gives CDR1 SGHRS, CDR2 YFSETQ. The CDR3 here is CASSEGQAMNTEAFF. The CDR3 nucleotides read TGCGCCAGCAGCGAAGGACAGGCGATGAACACTGAAGCTTTCTTT.

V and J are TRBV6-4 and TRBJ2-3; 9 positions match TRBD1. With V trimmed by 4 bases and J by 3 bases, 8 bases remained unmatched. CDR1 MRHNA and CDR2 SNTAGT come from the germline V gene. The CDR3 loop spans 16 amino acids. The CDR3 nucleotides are TGTGCCAGCAGTGTCGGGACAGGGCTAGGGACAGATACGCAGTATTTT. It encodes CASSVGTGLGTDTQYF.

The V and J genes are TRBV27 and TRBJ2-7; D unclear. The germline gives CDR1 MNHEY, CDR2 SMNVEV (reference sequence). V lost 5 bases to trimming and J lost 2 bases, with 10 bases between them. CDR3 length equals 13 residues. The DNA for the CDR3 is TGTGCCAGCAGTCTAGGTCTCGCCTACGAGCAGTACTTC. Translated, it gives CASSLGLAYEQYF.

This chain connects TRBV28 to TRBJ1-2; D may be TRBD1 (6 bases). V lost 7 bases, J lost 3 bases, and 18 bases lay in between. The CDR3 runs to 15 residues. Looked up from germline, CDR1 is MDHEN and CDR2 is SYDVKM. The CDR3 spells CASKRANRVDYGYTF. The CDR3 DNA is TGTGCCAGCAAAAGGGCTAACAGGGTCGACTATGGCTACACCTTC.

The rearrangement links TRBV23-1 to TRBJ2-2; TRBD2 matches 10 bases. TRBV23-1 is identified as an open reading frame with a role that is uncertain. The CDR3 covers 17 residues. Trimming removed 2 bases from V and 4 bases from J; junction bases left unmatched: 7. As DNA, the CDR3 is TGCGCCAGCAGTCAACCCATCACTAGCGGGGCCACCGGGGAGCTGTTTTTT. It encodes CASSQPITSGATGELFF.

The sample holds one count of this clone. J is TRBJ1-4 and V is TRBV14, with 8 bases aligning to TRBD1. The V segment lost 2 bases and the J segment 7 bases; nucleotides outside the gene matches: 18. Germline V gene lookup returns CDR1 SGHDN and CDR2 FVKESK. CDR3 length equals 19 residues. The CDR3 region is CASSQPYQGRTGLGEKLFF. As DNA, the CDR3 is TGTGCCAGCAGCCAACCCTACCAGGGGCGGACAGGGCTCGGTGAAAAACTGTTTTTT.

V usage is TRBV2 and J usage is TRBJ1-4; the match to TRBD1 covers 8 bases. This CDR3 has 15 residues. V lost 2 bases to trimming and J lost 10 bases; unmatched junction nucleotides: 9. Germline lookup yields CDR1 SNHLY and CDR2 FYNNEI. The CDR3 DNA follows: TGTGCCAGCAGTGAACTTTCGGGACAGGCGGGAAAACTGTTTTTT. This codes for CASSELSGQAGKLFF.

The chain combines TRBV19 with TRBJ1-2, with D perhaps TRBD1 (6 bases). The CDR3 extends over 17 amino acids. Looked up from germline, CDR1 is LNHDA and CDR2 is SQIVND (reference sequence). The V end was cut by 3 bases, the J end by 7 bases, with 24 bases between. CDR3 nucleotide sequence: TGTGCCAGTAGTATGAACAGTCTTGTGGGGGCGCGAGGTGGCTACACCTTC. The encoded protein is CASSMNSLVGARGGYTF. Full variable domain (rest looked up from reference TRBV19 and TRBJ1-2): DGGITQSPKYLFRKEGQNVTLSCEQNLNHDAMYWYRQDPGQGLRLIYYSQIVNDFQKGDIAEGYSVSREKKESFPLTVTSAQKNPTAFYLCASSMNSLVGARGGYTFGSGTRLTVV.

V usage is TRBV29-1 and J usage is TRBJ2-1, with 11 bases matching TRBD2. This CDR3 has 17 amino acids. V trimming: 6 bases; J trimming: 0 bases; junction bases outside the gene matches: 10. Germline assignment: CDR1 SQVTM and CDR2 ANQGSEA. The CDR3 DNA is TGCAGCGTGGAGGGACTAGCGGAGTTCTCCTCCTACAATGAGCAGTTCTTC. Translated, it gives CSVEGLAEFSSYNEQFF.

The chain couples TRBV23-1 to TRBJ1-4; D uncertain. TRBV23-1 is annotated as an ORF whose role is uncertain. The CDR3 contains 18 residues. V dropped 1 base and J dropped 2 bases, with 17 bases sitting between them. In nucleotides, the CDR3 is TGCGCCAGCAGTCAATACCCTTGCGGGGTACGGACTAATGAAAAACTGTTTTTT. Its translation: CASSQYPCGVRTNEKLFF.

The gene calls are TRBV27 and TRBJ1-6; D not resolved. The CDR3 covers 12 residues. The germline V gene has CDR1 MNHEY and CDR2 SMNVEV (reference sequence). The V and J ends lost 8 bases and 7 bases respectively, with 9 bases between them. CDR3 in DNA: TGTGCCAGCGCTCACGGGAATTCACCCCTCCACTTT. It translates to CASAHGNSPLHF.

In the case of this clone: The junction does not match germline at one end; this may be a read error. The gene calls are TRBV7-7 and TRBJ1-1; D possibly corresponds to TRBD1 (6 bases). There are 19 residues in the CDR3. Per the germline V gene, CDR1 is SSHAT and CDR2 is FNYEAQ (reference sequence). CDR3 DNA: TGTGCTAGCAGCGTAGAGTTGGCGGGGGCAGGAGCGATGAACACTGAAGCTTTCTTT. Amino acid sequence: CASSVELAGAGAMNTEAFF.

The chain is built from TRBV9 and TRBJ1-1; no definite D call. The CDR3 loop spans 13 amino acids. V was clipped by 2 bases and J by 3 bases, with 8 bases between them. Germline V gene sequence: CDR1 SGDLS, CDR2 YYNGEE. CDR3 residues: CASSVETYTEAFF. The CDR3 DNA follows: TGTGCCAGCAGCGTGGAGACGTACACTGAAGCTTTCTTT.

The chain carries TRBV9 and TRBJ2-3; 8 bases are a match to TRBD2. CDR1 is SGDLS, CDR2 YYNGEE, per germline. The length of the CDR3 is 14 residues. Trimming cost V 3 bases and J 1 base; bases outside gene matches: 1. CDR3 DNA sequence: TGTGCCAGCAGCGGGCGGGGGGGCACAGATACGCAGTATTTT. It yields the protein CASSGRGGTDTQYF.

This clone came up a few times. Written as DNA, the CDR3 is TGTGCCAGTAGCAGGGGGCAGGAGCAGCCCCAGCATTTT. It codes for CASSRGQEQPQHF. The chain carries TRBV19 and TRBJ1-5; 8 nucleotides line up with TRBD1. This CDR3 has 13 amino acids. The junction had 5 bases not matched to a gene; V was cut back by 6 bases and J by 7 bases. Germline-derived CDR1 and CDR2 are LNHDA and SQIVND (reference sequence).

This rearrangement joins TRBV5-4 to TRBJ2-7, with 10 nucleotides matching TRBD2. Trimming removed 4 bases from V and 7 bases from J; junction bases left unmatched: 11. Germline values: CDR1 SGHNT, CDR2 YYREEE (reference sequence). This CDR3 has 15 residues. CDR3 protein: CASSLRTSGADEQYF. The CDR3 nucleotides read TGTGCCAGCAGCCTCCGGACTAGCGGAGCGGATGAGCAGTACTTC.

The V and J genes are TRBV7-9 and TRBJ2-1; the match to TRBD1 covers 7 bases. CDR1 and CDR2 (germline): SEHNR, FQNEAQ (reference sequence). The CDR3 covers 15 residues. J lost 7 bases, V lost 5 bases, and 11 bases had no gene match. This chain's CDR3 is CASSRRGTEKNEQFF. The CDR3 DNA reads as TGTGCCAGCAGCCGACGAGGGACAGAAAAAAATGAGCAGTTCTTC.

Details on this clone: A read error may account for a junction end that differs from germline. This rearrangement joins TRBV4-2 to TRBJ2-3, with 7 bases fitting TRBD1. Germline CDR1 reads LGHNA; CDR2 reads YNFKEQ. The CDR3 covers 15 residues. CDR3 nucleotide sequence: TGTGCCAGCAGCCGTGCGAACAGGGGAACAGATGCGCAGTATTTT. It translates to CASSRANRGTDAQYF.

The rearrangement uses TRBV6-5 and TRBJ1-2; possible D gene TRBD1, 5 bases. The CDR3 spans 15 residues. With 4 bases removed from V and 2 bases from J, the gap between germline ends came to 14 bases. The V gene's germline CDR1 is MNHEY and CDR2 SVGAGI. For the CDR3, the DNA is TGTGCCAGCAGTTGGTTCAGGGCATCAAACTATGGCTACACCTTC. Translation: CASSWFRASNYGYTF.

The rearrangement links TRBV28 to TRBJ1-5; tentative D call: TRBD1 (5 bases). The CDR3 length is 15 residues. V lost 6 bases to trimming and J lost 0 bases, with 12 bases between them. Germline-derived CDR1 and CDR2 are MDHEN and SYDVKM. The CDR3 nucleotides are TGTGCCAGCAGGGGCCTCAGGGATAGCAATCAGCCCCAGCATTTT. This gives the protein CASRGLRDSNQPQHF.

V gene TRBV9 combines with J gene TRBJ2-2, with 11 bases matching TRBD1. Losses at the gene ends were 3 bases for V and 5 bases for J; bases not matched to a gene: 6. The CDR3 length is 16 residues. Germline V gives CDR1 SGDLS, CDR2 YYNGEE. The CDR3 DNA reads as TGTGCCAGCAGCGACGGACAGGGGGCGGAAACCGGGGAGCTGTTTTTT. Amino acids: CASSDGQGAETGELFF.

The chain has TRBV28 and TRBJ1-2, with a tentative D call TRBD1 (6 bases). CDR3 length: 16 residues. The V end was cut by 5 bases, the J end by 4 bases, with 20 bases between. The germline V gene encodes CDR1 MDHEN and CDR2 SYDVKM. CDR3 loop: CASSPIQVGASYGYTF. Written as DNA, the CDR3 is TGTGCCAGCAGTCCGATTCAGGTGGGGGCGAGCTATGGCTACACCTTC.

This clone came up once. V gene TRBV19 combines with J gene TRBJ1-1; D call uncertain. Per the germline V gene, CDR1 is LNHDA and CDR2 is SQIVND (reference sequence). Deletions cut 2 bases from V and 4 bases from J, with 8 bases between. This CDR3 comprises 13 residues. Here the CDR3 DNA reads TGTGCCAGTAGTATAACCCAACTCACTGAAGCTTTCTTT. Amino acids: CASSITQLTEAFF.

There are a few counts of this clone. CDR3 sequence reads: CASSQDAGTNYGYTF. The CDR3 DNA is TGTGCCAGCAGCCAAGATGCGGGGACTAACTATGGCTACACCTTC. The chain is built from TRBV4-2 and TRBJ1-2; D gene unclear. V was cut by 0 bases and J by 0 bases, with 8 bases left in between. This CDR3 is built from 15 residues. Germline V gives CDR1 LGHNA, CDR2 YNFKEQ.

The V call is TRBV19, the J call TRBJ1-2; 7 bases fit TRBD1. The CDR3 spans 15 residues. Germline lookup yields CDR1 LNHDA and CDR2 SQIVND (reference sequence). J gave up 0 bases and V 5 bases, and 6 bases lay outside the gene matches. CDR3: CASSRDRATNYGYTF. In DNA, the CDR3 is TGTGCCAGTAGTCGAGACAGGGCCACTAACTATGGCTACACCTTC. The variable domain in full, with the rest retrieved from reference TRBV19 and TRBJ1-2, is DGGITQSPKYLFRKEGQNVTLSCEQNLNHDAMYWYRQDPGQGLRLIYYSQIVNDFQKGDIAEGYSVSREKKESFPLTVTSAQKNPTAFYLCASSRDRATNYGYTFGSGTRLTVV.

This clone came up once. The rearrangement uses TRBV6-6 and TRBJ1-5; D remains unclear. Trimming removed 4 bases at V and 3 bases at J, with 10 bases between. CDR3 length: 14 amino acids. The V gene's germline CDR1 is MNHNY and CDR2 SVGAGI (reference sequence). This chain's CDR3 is CASSFNSPNQPQHF. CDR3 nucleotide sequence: TGTGCCAGCAGTTTCAACAGCCCCAATCAGCCCCAGCATTTT.

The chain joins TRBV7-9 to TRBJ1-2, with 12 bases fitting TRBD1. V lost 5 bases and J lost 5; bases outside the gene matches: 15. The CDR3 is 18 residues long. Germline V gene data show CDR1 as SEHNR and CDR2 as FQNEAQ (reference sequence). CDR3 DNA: TGTGCCAGCAGCCCAAAAGCCGGGACAGGGGGCAAGGGGTATGGCTACACCTTC. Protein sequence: CASSPKAGTGGKGYGYTF.

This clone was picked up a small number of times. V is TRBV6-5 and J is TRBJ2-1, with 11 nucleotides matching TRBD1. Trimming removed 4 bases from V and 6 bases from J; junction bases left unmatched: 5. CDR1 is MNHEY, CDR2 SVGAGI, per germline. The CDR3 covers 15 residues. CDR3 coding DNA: TGTGCCAGCAGTTTCCGGGACAGGGGGATCAATGAGCAGTTCTTC. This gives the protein CASSFRDRGINEQFF.